The rows below give T cell receptor beta chains drawn from one sample of a study of blood T cell repertoires in COVID-19. Method: immunoSEQ multiplex PCR; TCRdb's copy keeps in-frame clones and lacks some. The table shows some 250,000 clones, with about 83% occurring only once. The sample consisted of peripheral blood. Receptors originate from a man aged 25-45 years who had recovered from COVID-19. The CDR3 runs from the conserved cysteine through the conserved F or W. The D gene is left open where the match is weak. Clone sizes are given selectively: once, few, many, or a class where the clone is expanded.

J,size,D,V,DNA,CDR3
TRBJ1-5,NA,TRBD1,TRBV2,TGTGCCAGCGGGCAGGGGGCGCGGGGCAATCAGCCCCAGCATTTT,CASGQGARGNQPQHF
TRBJ1-1,NA,NA,TRBV6-6,TGTGCCAGCAGTTACGCGTACAGCGGGGTATGGGCTTTCTTT,CASSYAYSGVWAFF
TRBJ2-2,NA,NA,TRBV11-2,TGTGCCAGCAGTCTAGCCCCCGGGGAGCTGTTTTTT,CASSLAPGELFF
TRBJ1-1,NA,NA,TRBV21-1,TGTGCCAGCAGGGAGGAAATTGGAACTGAAGCTTTCTTT,CASREEIGTEAFF
TRBJ1-1,NA,NA,TRBV6-5,TGTGCCAGCATCCTTACTCTAGGAACTGAAGCTTTCTTT,CASILTLGTEAFF
TRBJ2-5,once,NA,TRBV2,TGTGCCATCCCTGGGGGCCTGGGTAGAGAGACCCAGTACTTC,CAIPGGLGRETQYF
TRBJ2-3,NA,TRBD2,TRBV5-4,TGTGCCAGCAGCTTGGGACTAGCGGGGGGCACAGATACGCAGTATTTT,CASSLGLAGGTDTQYF
TRBJ2-5,NA,NA,TRBV21-1,TGTGCCAGCAGTGCACTGCGAGACCAGTACTTC,CASSALRDQYF
TRBJ2-7,few,NA,TRBV6-5,TGTGCCAGCAAAGGCCGACACGGTCCCTACGAGCAGTACTTC,CASKGRHGPYEQYF
TRBJ2-1,NA,TRBD2,TRBV4-2,TGTGCCAGCAGCCAAGATGTGGCGGGGGGGCCGTACAATGAGCAGTTCTTC,CASSQDVAGGPYNEQFF
TRBJ1-2,NA,NA,TRBV28,TGTGCCAGCAGTAAGGGGGGAGGGAGGGTCTATGGCTACACCTTC,CASSKGGGRVYGYTF
TRBJ2-7,NA,TRBD1,TRBV7-6,TGTGCCAGCAGCTCGGGACAGGGATTAGACGAGCAGTACTTC,CASSSGQGLDEQYF
TRBJ1-1,NA,NA,TRBV6-6,TGTGCCAGCAGTTACTCGTACCAGAATGAAGCTTTCTTT,CASSYSYQNEAFF
TRBJ1-5,NA,TRBD1,TRBV5-6,TGTGCCAGCAGCTTGGGACAGGGGTCTAATCAGCCCCAGCATTTT,CASSLGQGSNQPQHF
TRBJ2-4,NA,TRBD1,TRBV7-9,TGTGCCAGCAGCTTGGGACAGGGAAACATTCAGTACTTC,CASSLGQGNIQYF
TRBJ1-1,NA,NA,TRBV20-1,TGCAGTGGGACAGCAAACACTGAAGCTTTCTTT,CSGTANTEAFF
TRBJ1-1,NA,TRBD1,TRBV4-2,TGTGCCAGCAGCCAAATACTACAGGGGTTATCCACTGAAGCTTTCTTT,CASSQILQGLSTEAFF
TRBJ2-2,NA,TRBD1,TRBV19,TGTGCCACCGGGACAGGGACGAACACCGGGGAGCTGTTTTTT,CATGTGTNTGELFF
TRBJ2-2,NA,TRBD1,TRBV4-1,TGCGCCAGCAGCCAAATGGGGACAGAGAGCACCGGGGAGCTGTTTTTT,CASSQMGTESTGELFF
TRBJ2-7,NA,TRBD1,TRBV6-5,TGTGCCAGCAGTTCCGGGACAGACCCCTACGAGCAGTACTTC,CASSSGTDPYEQYF
TRBJ1-1,NA,NA,TRBV6-6,TGTGCCAGCAGCCCTGGGGGGGCCCCGAACACTGAAGCTTTCTTT,CASSPGGAPNTEAFF
TRBJ1-3,NA,TRBD1,TRBV28,TGTGCCAGCGGATCGAAGGGACAGGGGTTCGGAAACACCATATATTTT,CASGSKGQGFGNTIYF
TRBJ1-2,NA,NA,TRBV2,TGTGCCAGCAGTGACGGTGCGGCTAACTATGGCTACACCTTC,CASSDGAANYGYTF
TRBJ2-1,NA,TRBD2,TRBV2,TGTGCCAGCAGGTCGGGGGGAAGTGAGCAGTTCTTC,CASRSGGSEQFF
TRBJ1-1,once,NA,TRBV5-1,TGCGCCAGCAGCCCCGCAGGGCGTATGAACACTGAAGCTTTCTTT,CASSPAGRMNTEAFF
TRBJ1-1,NA,NA,TRBV5-4,TGTGCCAGCAGCTTGGAACCGGGGACTGAAGCTTTCTTT,CASSLEPGTEAFF
TRBJ2-5,NA,NA,TRBV4-1,TGCGCCAGCAGCCGAAATTTTGGGCAGATGAAGACCCAGTACTTC,CASSRNFGQMKTQYF
TRBJ2-6,NA,TRBD2,TRBV4-1,TGCGCCAGCAGCCAAGGACTAGCGGGGGGAGGTGGGGCCAACGTCCTGACTTTC,CASSQGLAGGGGANVLTF
TRBJ1-1,NA,NA,TRBV7-7,TGTGCCAGCAGCCCTTTTAAGGCCCTCGGGGGTGAAGCTTTCTTT,CASSPFKALGGEAFF
TRBJ2-2,NA,NA,TRBV5-4,TGTGCCAGCAGCCCACGTTCTCGGGGGACCACCGGGGAGCTGTTTTTT,CASSPRSRGTTGELFF